This TCR beta chain is drawn from a study of graft-versus-host responses after intestinal transplantation. With respect to this clone: As yet, its antigen is unknown.

Trimming cost V 5 bases and J 5 bases, with 20 bases left between them. The CDR3 contains 16 residues. The germline V gene encodes CDR1 SEHNR and CDR2 FQNEAQ (reference sequence). The protocol was immunoSEQ multiplex PCR, while the TCRdb copy is restricted to in-frame clones and leaves out a portion. The table includes some 83,000 clones, roughly 91% detected once. Whole-study findings and limits: Ileal or blood samples showed some GvH clones first, and such clones were also found in recipient marrow. Early post-transplant falls in HvG clones accompanied the peak levels of circulating GvH clones.

Sequencing was performed on unstimulated CD4+ T cells sorted from spleen or lymph node cells, taken before intestinal transplant. This clonotype was obtained from a human donor who received an intestinal transplant. This sequence joins TRBV7-9 and TRBJ2-3, with D possibly being TRBD2 (7 bases). CDR3 in amino acids: CASSPPGQRGLDTQYF. In nucleotides, the CDR3 is TGTGCCAGCAGCCCCCCAGGACAGCGGGGACTAGATACGCAGTATTTT.